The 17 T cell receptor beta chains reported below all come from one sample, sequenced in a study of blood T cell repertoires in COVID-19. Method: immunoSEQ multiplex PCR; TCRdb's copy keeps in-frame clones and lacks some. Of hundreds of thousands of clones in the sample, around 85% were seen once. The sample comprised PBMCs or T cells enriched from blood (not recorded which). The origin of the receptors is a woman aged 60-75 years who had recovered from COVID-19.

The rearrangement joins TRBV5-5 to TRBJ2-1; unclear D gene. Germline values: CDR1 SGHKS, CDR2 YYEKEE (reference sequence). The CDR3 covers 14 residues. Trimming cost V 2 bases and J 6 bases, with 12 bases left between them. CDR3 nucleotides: TGTGCCAGCAGCTTTTTCAGACTGTTCAATGAGCAGTTCTTC. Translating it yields CASSFFRLFNEQFF.

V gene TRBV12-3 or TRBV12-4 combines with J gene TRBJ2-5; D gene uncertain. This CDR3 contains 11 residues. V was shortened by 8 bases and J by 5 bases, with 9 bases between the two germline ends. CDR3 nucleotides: TGTGCCAGCTCCTGGCGGGAGACCCAGTACTTC. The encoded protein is CASSWRETQYF.

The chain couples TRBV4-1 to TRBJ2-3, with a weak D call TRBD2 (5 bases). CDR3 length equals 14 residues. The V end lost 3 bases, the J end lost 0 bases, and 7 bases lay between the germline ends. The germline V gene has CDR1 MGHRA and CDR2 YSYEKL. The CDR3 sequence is CASSQRTSTDTQYF. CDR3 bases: TGCGCCAGCAGCCAGCGGACTAGCACAGATACGCAGTATTTT.

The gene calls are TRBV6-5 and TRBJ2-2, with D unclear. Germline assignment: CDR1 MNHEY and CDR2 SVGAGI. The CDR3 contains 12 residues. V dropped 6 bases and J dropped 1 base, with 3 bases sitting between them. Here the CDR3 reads CASRQNTGELFF. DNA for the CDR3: TGTGCCAGCAGACAGAACACCGGGGAGCTGTTTTTT.

The CDR3 sequence is CASSHRGNYGYTF. The CDR3 DNA sequence: TGTGCCAGCAGTCACAGGGGGAACTATGGCTACACCTTC. The genes are TRBV12-3 or TRBV12-4 and TRBJ1-2, with 8 bases that match TRBD1. Trimming took 5 bases from V and 2 from J; bases not matched to a gene: 1. The CDR3 has 13 amino acids.

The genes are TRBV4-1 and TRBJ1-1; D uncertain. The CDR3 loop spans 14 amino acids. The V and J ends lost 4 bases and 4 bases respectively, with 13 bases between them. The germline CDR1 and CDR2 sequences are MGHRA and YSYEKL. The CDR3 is CASSPDPGSTEAFF. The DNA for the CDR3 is TGCGCCAGCAGCCCCGACCCGGGGAGCACTGAAGCTTTCTTT.

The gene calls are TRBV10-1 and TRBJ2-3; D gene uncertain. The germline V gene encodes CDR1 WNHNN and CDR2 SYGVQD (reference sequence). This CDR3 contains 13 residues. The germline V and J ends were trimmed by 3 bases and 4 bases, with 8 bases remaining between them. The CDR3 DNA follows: TGCGCCAGCAGTGACGAGAGGCCAGATACGCAGTATTTT. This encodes CASSDERPDTQYF.

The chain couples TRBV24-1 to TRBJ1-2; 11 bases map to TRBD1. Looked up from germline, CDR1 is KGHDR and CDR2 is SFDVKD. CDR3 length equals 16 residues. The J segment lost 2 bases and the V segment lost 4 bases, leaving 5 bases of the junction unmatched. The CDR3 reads CATSDTGTGGNYGYTF. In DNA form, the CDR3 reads TGTGCCACCAGTGACACCGGGACAGGGGGGAACTATGGCTACACCTTC.

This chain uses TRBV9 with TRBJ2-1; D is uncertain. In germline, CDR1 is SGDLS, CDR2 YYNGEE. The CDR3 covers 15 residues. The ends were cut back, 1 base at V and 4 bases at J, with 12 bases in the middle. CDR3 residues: CASSVNGNVYNEQFF. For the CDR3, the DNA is TGTGCCAGCAGCGTAAACGGTAACGTATACAATGAGCAGTTCTTC.

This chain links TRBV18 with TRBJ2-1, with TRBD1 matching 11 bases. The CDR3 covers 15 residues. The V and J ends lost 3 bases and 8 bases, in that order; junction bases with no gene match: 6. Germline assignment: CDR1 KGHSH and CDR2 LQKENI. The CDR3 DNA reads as TGTGCCAGCTCACCGGACAGGGGGCTAGGCTATGAGCAGTTCTTC. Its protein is CASSPDRGLGYEQFF.

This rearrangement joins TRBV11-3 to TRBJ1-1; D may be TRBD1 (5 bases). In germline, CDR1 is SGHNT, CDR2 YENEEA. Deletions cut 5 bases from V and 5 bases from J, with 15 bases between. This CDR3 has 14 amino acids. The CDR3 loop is CASSPGGVGTEAFF. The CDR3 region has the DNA TGTGCCAGCAGCCCGGGGGGGGTTGGGACTGAAGCTTTCTTT.

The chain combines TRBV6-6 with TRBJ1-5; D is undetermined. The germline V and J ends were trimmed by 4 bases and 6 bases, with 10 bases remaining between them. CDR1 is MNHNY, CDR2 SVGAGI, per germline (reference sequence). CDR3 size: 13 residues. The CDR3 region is CASSFEGIQPQHF. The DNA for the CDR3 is TGTGCCAGCAGTTTCGAGGGAATTCAGCCCCAGCATTTT.

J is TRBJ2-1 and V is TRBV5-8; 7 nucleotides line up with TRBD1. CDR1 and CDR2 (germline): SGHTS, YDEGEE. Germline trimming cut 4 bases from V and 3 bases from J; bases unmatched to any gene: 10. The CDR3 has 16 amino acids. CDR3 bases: TGTGCCAGCAGCACCTATGGACAGGAATACTACAATGAGCAGTTCTTC. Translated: CASSTYGQEYYNEQFF.

CDR3 amino acids: CASSGEINSNQPQHF. The CDR3 DNA reads as TGTGCCAGCAGTGGGGAGATCAATAGCAATCAGCCCCAGCATTTT. This chain connects TRBV2 to TRBJ1-5; D is ambiguous. The CDR3 contains 15 residues. V dropped 4 bases and J dropped 0 bases, with 10 bases sitting between them. CDR1 and CDR2 from the germline V gene are SNHLY and FYNNEI.

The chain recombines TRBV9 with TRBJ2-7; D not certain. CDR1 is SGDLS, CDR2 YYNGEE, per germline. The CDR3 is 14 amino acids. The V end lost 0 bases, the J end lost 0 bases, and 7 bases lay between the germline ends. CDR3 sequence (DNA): TGTGCCAGCAGCGTAGAGACAAGCTCCTACGAGCAGTACTTC. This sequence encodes CASSVETSSYEQYF. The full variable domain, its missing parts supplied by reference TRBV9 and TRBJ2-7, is DSGVTQTPKHLITATGQRVTLRCSPRSGDLSVYWYQQSLDQGLQFLIQYYNGEERAKGNILERFSAQQFPDLHSELNLSSLELGDSALYFCASSVETSSYEQYFGPGTRLTVT.

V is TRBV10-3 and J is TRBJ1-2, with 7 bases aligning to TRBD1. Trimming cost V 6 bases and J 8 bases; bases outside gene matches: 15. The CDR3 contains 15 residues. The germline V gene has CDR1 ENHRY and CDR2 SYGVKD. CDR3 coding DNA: TGTGCCATCAGCGTACAGGGGACAACATCGGGGGGCTACACCTTC. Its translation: CAISVQGTTSGGYTF.

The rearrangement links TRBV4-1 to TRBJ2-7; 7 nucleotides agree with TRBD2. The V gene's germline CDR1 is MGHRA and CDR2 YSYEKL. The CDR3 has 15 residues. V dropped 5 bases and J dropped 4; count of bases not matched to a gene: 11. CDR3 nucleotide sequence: TGCGCCAGCAGCTATGCCGGGACTACAACTTACGAGCAGTACTTC. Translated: CASSYAGTTTYEQYF.